Below are 7 T cell receptor beta chains sequenced from a single sample in a study of vaccination effects on CD4 cells after COVID-19. Antigen specificity for these receptors is unknown. Peptide-pool stimulation followed by sequencing identified expanded antigen-specific CD4+ clonotypes in the ViraFEST assay. The culture ran for around 10 days before CD4+ T cells were isolated. The individual was infected with SARS-CoV-2 between March and December 2020, as confirmed by PCR. Repertoires were generated with immunoSEQ multiplex PCR, while TCRdb's copy carries only in-frame clones and drops some. The sample carries tens of thousands of clones, around 80% recorded once. Sample: CD4+ T cells from PBMCs cultured with HIV peptides, taken before COVID-19 vaccination. Subset defined: HIV-1 Nef peptide pool negative control/reference culture. The receptors come from a human donor who had a prior SARS-CoV-2 infection.

This chain joins TRBV9 and TRBJ2-7; 9 nucleotides align to TRBD2. The germline V gene encodes CDR1 SGDLS and CDR2 YYNGEE. The CDR3 loop spans 16 amino acids. V shed 4 bases and J 3 bases; nucleotides not matched to a gene: 11. CDR3 DNA: TGTGCCAGCAGCTCCCACTCCGGGACTAGCCTCTACGAGCAGTACTTC. Translation gives CASSSHSGTSLYEQYF.

A few counts support this clone. V is TRBV18 and J is TRBJ2-2; 7 bases match TRBD1. Germline CDR1 and CDR2: KGHSH and LQKENI. The CDR3 extends over 19 amino acids. The junction had 12 bases not matched to a gene; V was cut back by 2 bases and J by 0 bases. As DNA, the CDR3 is TGTGCCAGCTCACCATTCGTAGGACAGGTCACAACGAACACCGGGGAGCTGTTTTTT. This encodes CASSPFVGQVTTNTGELFF. Drawing the rest from reference TRBV18 and TRBJ2-2, the complete variable domain is NAGVMQNPRHLVRRRGQEARLRCSPMKGHSHVYWYRQLPEEGLKFMVYLQKENIIDESGMPKERFSAEFPKEGPSILRIQQVVRGDSAAYFCASSPFVGQVTTNTGELFFGEGSRLTVL.

CDR3 DNA sequence: TGTGCCATCAGTGAGTTTGGAGGGGGCGACGAAAAACTGTTTTTT. Its translation is CAISEFGGGDEKLFF. V is TRBV10-3 and J is TRBJ1-4; 7 nucleotides align to TRBD1. The CDR3 is 15 residues long. After removal of 1 base from V and 8 bases from J, the junction contained 7 bases not matched to a gene. CDR1 ENHRY and CDR2 SYGVKD come from the germline V gene.

This clone was counted only a few times. The chain recombines TRBV11-1 with TRBJ2-7; 8 bases line up with TRBD2. The CDR3 contains 14 residues. CDR1 is SGHAT and CDR2 is FQDESV in the germline V gene (reference sequence). Trimming cost V 5 bases and J 4 bases; bases outside gene matches: 7. DNA for the CDR3: TGTGCCAGCAGCCGCGGGACTAGTATTTACGAGCAGTACTTC. Translating gives CASSRGTSIYEQYF. The full variable domain, its missing parts supplied by reference TRBV11-1 and TRBJ2-7, is EAEVAQSPRYKITEKSQAVAFWCDPISGHATLYWYRQILGQGPELLVQFQDESVVDDSQLPKDRFSAERLKGVDSTLKIQPAELGDSAMYLCASSRGTSIYEQYFGPGTRLTVT.

This clone was picked up a small number of times. The J gene is TRBJ2-1, the V gene TRBV7-2; a possible D gene is TRBD1 (5 bases). CDR1 is SGHTA, CDR2 FQGNSA, per germline. The ends were cut back, 2 bases at V and 6 bases at J, with 5 bases in the middle. This CDR3 has 12 amino acids. CDR3 coding DNA: TGTGCCAGCAGCTTAAGGGGCAATGAGCAGTTCTTC. It is translated as CASSLRGNEQFF.

The CDR3, as DNA: TGTGCCAGCAGGTTTAGCGGAGACAACACCGGGGAGCTGTTTTTT. Amino acids: CASRFSGDNTGELFF. The chain recombines TRBV2 with TRBJ2-2; D possibly corresponds to TRBD2 (6 bases). Germline V gives CDR1 SNHLY, CDR2 FYNNEI. This CDR3 contains 15 residues. The germline V and J ends were trimmed by 6 bases and 2 bases, with 13 bases remaining between them.

The V gene is TRBV2, the J gene TRBJ1-1, with TRBD1 matching 9 bases. Per germline, CDR1 SNHLY and CDR2 FYNNEI. V shed 4 bases, J shed 8 bases, and the junction held 8 bases outside the gene matches. The CDR3 runs to 14 residues. CDR3: CASSGYRGLGEAFF. DNA of the CDR3: TGTGCCAGCAGTGGTTACAGGGGGCTGGGGGAAGCTTTCTTT. The whole variable domain, remainder taken from reference TRBV2 and TRBJ1-1, is EPEVTQTPSHQVTQMGQEVILRCVPISNHLYFYWYRQILGQKVEFLVSFYNNEISEKSEIFDDQFSVERPDGSNFTLKIRSTKLEDSAMYFCASSGYRGLGEAFFGQGTRLTVV.